The 26 T cell receptor beta chains reported below all come from one sample, sequenced in a study of shared clonotypes between healthy human individuals. Sequenced by immunoSEQ multiplex PCR; TCRdb stores in-frame clones only, minus some. Seen here are some 1,400,000 clones, about 96% observed once, and the top ten hold roughly 1.1%. The sequencing input was naive CD4+ T cells sorted from blood. Subset denoted: CD45RA+ positively selected. The receptor set was obtained from a man aged 25-45 years in good health.

The chain joins TRBV9 to TRBJ1-2; D may be TRBD1 (5 bases). CDR3 length equals 20 residues. Germline V CDR1 and CDR2: SGDLS, YYNGEE. V was clipped by 4 bases and J by 4 bases, with 32 bases between them. The CDR3 DNA reads as TGTGCCAGCAGCACGCCCCGTAGTGGGGACTTAAGCCTCAAATCCTATGGCTACACCTTC. Translating gives CASSTPRSGDLSLKSYGYTF.

The chain recombines TRBV18 with TRBJ2-7; 9 bases fit TRBD1. V lost 3 bases and J lost 6; bases outside the gene matches: 3. CDR1 and CDR2 (germline): KGHSH, LQKENI. The CDR3 contains 13 residues. In DNA form, the CDR3 reads TGTGCCAGCTCACCGGACAGGGGTAGCGAGCAGTACTTC. Translating gives CASSPDRGSEQYF.

This clone was seen just once. The rearrangement links TRBV28 to TRBJ2-3; D is perhaps TRBD2 (6 bases). The CDR3 is 17 amino acids. Trimming took 6 bases from V and 0 from J, leaving 19 bases between them. In germline, CDR1 is MDHEN, CDR2 SYDVKM. Written as DNA, the CDR3 is TGTGCCAGCAGCTTCACAAAGCGGGCGTCTAGCACAGATACGCAGTATTTT. Amino acid sequence: CASSFTKRASSTDTQYF.

The rearrangement joins TRBV28 to TRBJ1-1, with D maybe TRBD1 (6 bases). Trimming stripped 6 bases from V and 5 bases from J, with 16 bases between. CDR3 length: 14 residues. Germline CDR1 reads MDHEN; CDR2 reads SYDVKM. In DNA, the CDR3 is TGTGCCAGCAGGCTCGCGGGGGCGAGGACTGAAGCTTTCTTT. It encodes CASRLAGARTEAFF.

The V call is TRBV9, the J call TRBJ2-5; 10 nucleotides match TRBD2. CDR3 length equals 15 residues. V lost 3 bases to trimming and J lost 7 bases; unmatched junction nucleotides: 9. CDR1 is SGDLS, CDR2 YYNGEE, per germline. This CDR3 is CASSAQREGRGTQYF. As DNA, the CDR3 is TGTGCCAGCAGCGCACAGCGGGAGGGCAGGGGGACCCAGTACTTC.

CDR3 DNA: TGTGCCAGCACTCAATGGACAGGTTCCTACGAGCAGTACTTC. This gives the protein CASTQWTGSYEQYF. The chain couples TRBV2 to TRBJ2-7; 7 bases match TRBD1. V shed 7 bases, J shed 1 base, and the junction held 7 bases outside the gene matches. Looked up from germline, CDR1 is SNHLY and CDR2 is FYNNEI. The CDR3 totals 14 residues.

Worth noting for this clone: Other DNA sequences in the same sample also yield this CDR3. J is TRBJ1-5 and V is TRBV7-2, with D possibly TRBD1 on 6 matching bases. Germline V gives CDR1 SGHTA, CDR2 FQGNSA. This CDR3 has 15 amino acids. The V end lost 2 bases, the J end lost 0 bases, and 8 bases lay between the germline ends. The CDR3 region is CASSLNRDSNQPQHF. The CDR3 DNA follows: TGTGCCAGCAGCTTAAACAGGGATAGCAATCAGCCCCAGCATTTT.

In its sample, this clone was seen once. The junction does not match germline at one end; this may be a read error. The chain is built from TRBV5-1 and TRBJ2-7; possible D gene TRBD2, 6 bases. The germline V gene has CDR1 SGHRS and CDR2 YFSETQ. This CDR3 is 13 amino acids long. CDR3 sequence (DNA): TGCGCCAGCAGATTGGACGTCTCTAGCGCACAGTACTTC. Its translation: CASRLDVSSAQYF.

This chain joins TRBV4-1 and TRBJ1-3, with 8 bases matching TRBD1. The CDR3 totals 17 residues. The junction had 10 bases not matched to a gene; V was cut back by 3 bases and J by 3 bases. Germline CDR1 and CDR2: MGHRA and YSYEKL. Here the CDR3 DNA reads TGCGCCAGCAGCCACCCCATCGACAGGGGAAATGGAAACACCATATATTTT. This sequence encodes CASSHPIDRGNGNTIYF.

DNA for the CDR3: TGTGCCAGCTCACCAGGAGCGACCGAAGAGACCCAGTACTTC. Translating it yields CASSPGATEETQYF. The chain carries TRBV18 and TRBJ2-5, with D unresolved. CDR1 and CDR2 from the germline V gene are KGHSH and LQKENI. The V end lost 2 bases, the J end lost 3 bases, and 10 bases lay between the germline ends. This CDR3 has 14 amino acids.

The chain uses TRBV10-3 and TRBJ1-5; D possibly corresponds to TRBD1 (5 bases). The V gene lost 3 bases and the J gene lost 2 bases, with 14 bases spanning the gap. The CDR3 runs 16 residues. Germline assignment: CDR1 ENHRY and CDR2 SYGVKD. The CDR3 region is CAISDYPPGGNQPQHF. The CDR3 DNA reads TGTGCCATCAGTGATTACCCCCCGGGGGGCAATCAGCCCCAGCATTTT.

The V call is TRBV5-1, the J call TRBJ2-1, with D unresolved. Germline V gene lookup returns CDR1 SGHRS and CDR2 YFSETQ. The CDR3 runs 16 residues. V shed 3 bases and J shed 0 bases, with 13 bases lying between them. CDR3 DNA: TGCGCCAGCAGCTCTGGGGTTTCAAACTCCTACAATGAGCAGTTCTTC. The encoded protein is CASSSGVSNSYNEQFF.

The V and J genes are TRBV5-1 and TRBJ2-7, with D tentatively TRBD1 (5 bases). The CDR3 extends over 14 amino acids. Deletions cut 4 bases from V and 2 bases from J, with 13 bases between. Germline V gives CDR1 SGHRS, CDR2 YFSETQ. The CDR3: CASSPDTGPYEQYF. CDR3 sequence (DNA): TGCGCCAGCAGCCCGGACACCGGGCCCTACGAGCAGTACTTC.

V gene TRBV29-1 combines with J gene TRBJ2-7; 7 bases match TRBD1. The CDR3 length is 12 residues. Germline CDR1 reads SQVTM; CDR2 reads ANQGSEA. The J segment lost 1 base and the V segment lost 7 bases, leaving 4 bases of the junction unmatched. CDR3: CSALRGSYEQYF. DNA of the CDR3: TGCAGCGCTCTCAGGGGGTCCTACGAGCAGTACTTC.

Regarding this clone: The sample holds other DNA sequences that translate to the same CDR3. V usage is TRBV6-1 and J usage is TRBJ1-1; the match to TRBD1 covers 9 bases. Germline trimming cut 4 bases from V and 3 bases from J; bases unmatched to any gene: 3. In germline, CDR1 is MNHNS, CDR2 SASEGT. This CDR3 region has 14 residues. The CDR3 spells CASSVDRGDTEAFF. The CDR3 DNA reads as TGTGCCAGCAGTGTCGACAGGGGGGACACTGAAGCTTTCTTT.

The sample holds one count of this clone. The chain combines TRBV5-4 with TRBJ2-2, with no clear D. This CDR3 has 14 amino acids. Germline assignment: CDR1 SGHNT and CDR2 YYREEE (reference sequence). Trimming shortened V by 4 bases and J by 6 bases, and 13 bases separated the two germline ends. The CDR3 DNA reads TGTGCCAGCAGCAGGACCTCCCCCCCCGGGGAGCTGTTTTTT. Translation: CASSRTSPPGELFF.

This chain links TRBV18 with TRBJ2-1, with 10 bases fitting TRBD1. Germline CDR1 reads KGHSH; CDR2 reads LQKENI. The CDR3 loop spans 17 amino acids. V lost 4 bases, J lost 2 bases, and 8 bases stayed unmatched. CDR3 in amino acids: CASSLRPGTGAYNEQFF. In DNA, the CDR3 is TGTGCCAGCTCACTACGGCCCGGGACAGGGGCCTACAATGAGCAGTTCTTC.

The chain combines TRBV5-1 with TRBJ2-7; TRBD2 matches 8 bases. Germline lookup yields CDR1 SGHRS and CDR2 YFSETQ. The CDR3 runs to 16 residues. The V and J ends lost 0 bases and 1 base, in that order; junction bases with no gene match: 6. The CDR3 loop is CASSLAGGPSSYEQYF. CDR3 nucleotides: TGCGCCAGCAGCTTGGCGGGAGGGCCATCTTCCTACGAGCAGTACTTC.

For this clone: The same CDR3 can be traced to other DNA sequences in this sample. The V call is TRBV18, the J call TRBJ1-1; no firm D call. CDR3 size: 14 residues. The germline V gene has CDR1 KGHSH and CDR2 LQKENI. Trimming removed 2 bases at V and 2 bases at J, with 9 bases between. In nucleotides, the CDR3 is TGTGCCAGCTCACCATTGGGTGCAAACACTGAAGCTTTCTTT. Translating gives CASSPLGANTEAFF.

J is TRBJ2-5 and V is TRBV7-9, with 10 bases fitting TRBD2. CDR3 size: 17 residues. V gave up 1 base and J gave up 4 bases; unmatched junction bases: 9. From germline, CDR1 is SEHNR and CDR2 FQNEAQ (reference sequence). The chain's CDR3 is CASSLGGGLAATETQYF. In nucleotides, the CDR3 is TGTGCCAGCAGCTTAGGCGGAGGACTAGCGGCGACAGAGACCCAGTACTTC.

The chain has TRBV18 and TRBJ2-1; 7 nucleotides agree with TRBD1. Germline V lookup: CDR1 KGHSH, CDR2 LQKENI. CDR3 length equals 14 residues. After removal of 7 bases from V and 4 bases from J, the junction contained 7 bases not matched to a gene. CDR3 coding DNA: TGTGCCAGCTACCGGGACAGACAATACAATGAGCAGTTCTTC. Translating gives CASYRDRQYNEQFF.

This chain joins TRBV25-1 and TRBJ2-3; D is possibly TRBD1 (5 bases). The CDR3 has 14 residues. CDR1 MGHDK and CDR2 SYGVNS come from the germline V gene. The V end was cut by 7 bases, the J end by 5 bases, with 16 bases between. The CDR3: CASTPRGHIDTQYF. The CDR3 DNA is TGTGCCAGCACCCCTAGGGGTCACATAGATACGCAGTATTTT.

The chain joins TRBV10-3 to TRBJ2-5, with 12 bases fitting TRBD2. Germline trimming cut 6 bases from V and 5 bases from J; bases unmatched to any gene: 1. Germline V gene lookup returns CDR1 ENHRY and CDR2 SYGVKD. The CDR3 has 13 residues. This chain's CDR3 is CAIRTSGSETQYF. The CDR3 coding sequence is TGTGCCATCAGGACTAGCGGGAGTGAGACCCAGTACTTC.

The J gene is TRBJ2-5, the V gene TRBV5-1, with D perhaps TRBD1 or TRBD2 (5 bases each). From germline, CDR1 is SGHRS and CDR2 YFSETQ. The germline V and J ends were trimmed by 7 bases and 2 bases, with 21 bases remaining between them. This CDR3 has 16 residues. CDR3 in DNA: TGCGCCAGCTTTCCCGGACATTCCGGAGGACAAGAGACCCAGTACTTC. Translation: CASFPGHSGGQETQYF.

The rearrangement uses TRBV19 and TRBJ2-3; TRBD2 might be the D (5 bases). V lost 2 bases and J lost 4, with 10 bases in between. The CDR3 sequence is 14 residues long. Germline CDR1 is LNHDA and CDR2 is SQIVND (reference sequence). The CDR3 spells CASSIRGDADTQYF. For the CDR3, the DNA is TGTGCCAGTAGTATACGGGGAGACGCAGATACGCAGTATTTT. Combining the CDR3 with reference TRBV19 and TRBJ2-3 gives the whole variable domain DGGITQSPKYLFRKEGQNVTLSCEQNLNHDAMYWYRQDPGQGLRLIYYSQIVNDFQKGDIAEGYSVSREKKESFPLTVTSAQKNPTAFYLCASSIRGDADTQYFGPGTRLTVL.

The J gene is TRBJ1-2, the V gene TRBV2; 8 bases agree with TRBD1. This CDR3 contains 13 residues. CDR1 is SNHLY and CDR2 is FYNNEI in the germline V gene. V was pared by 5 bases and J by 3 bases, with 2 bases of the junction left unmatched. The CDR3 DNA reads TGTGCCAGCAGTACGACAGGGGACTATGGCTACACCTTC. Amino acid sequence: CASSTTGDYGYTF.